One and the same sample provided the 26 T cell receptor beta chains below, sequenced in a study of CDR3 diversity in severe acne. TCRdb used MiXCR to reprocess the PCR reads, holding one entry per CDR3 protein. The sample holds more than 80,000 distinct CDR3 sequences, under 55% seen once. The specimen sequenced was blood. All receptors come from a male donor with severe acne vulgaris.

V usage is TRBV25-1 and J usage is TRBJ1-6; D may be TRBD1 (5 bases). V was clipped by 5 bases and J by 5 bases, with 10 bases between them. This CDR3 is 14 amino acids long. Germline-derived CDR1 and CDR2 are MGHDK and SYGVNS. The CDR3 spells CASSLDSHNSPLHF. DNA of the CDR3: TGTGCCAGCAGTTTAGACAGCCATAATTCACCCCTCCACTTT.

V usage is TRBV11-3 and J usage is TRBJ2-7; 9 nucleotides match TRBD1. This CDR3 region has 14 residues. CDR1 is SGHNT, CDR2 YENEEA, per germline. Trimming took 5 bases from V and 4 from J; bases not matched to a gene: 6. CDR3 bases: TGTGCCAGCAGCCCCGGGACAGGGTTATACGAGCAGTACTTC. Protein: CASSPGTGLYEQYF.

The rearrangement uses TRBV9 and TRBJ2-7; TRBD2 matches at 12 bases. Germline V gene data show CDR1 as SGDLS and CDR2 as YYNGEE. The V segment lost 0 bases and the J segment 4 bases; nucleotides outside the gene matches: 2. CDR3 size: 15 residues. DNA for the CDR3: TGTGCCAGCAGCGTAGAAGGGACTAGCGGGTACGAGCAGTACTTC. Residues: CASSVEGTSGYEQYF.

This clonotype is a singleton in its sample. The chain combines TRBV29-1 with TRBJ2-1; 8 nucleotides line up with TRBD1. V shed 6 bases, J shed 10 bases, and the junction held 11 bases outside the gene matches. The CDR3 is 13 amino acids. Germline-derived CDR1 and CDR2 are SQVTM and ANQGSEA. The CDR3 region is CSVGQGVGREQFF. CDR3 bases: TGCAGCGTCGGACAGGGCGTGGGCCGAGAGCAGTTCTTC.

The DNA for the CDR3 is TGTGCCAGCAGCTTGGCGGGACAGGGAGGACAATCACCCCTCCACTTT. It translates to CASSLAGQGGQSPLHF. The J gene is TRBJ1-6, the V gene TRBV5-5; 9 bases are a match to TRBD1. The V and J ends lost 0 bases and 10 bases, in that order; junction bases with no gene match: 8. The CDR3 loop spans 16 amino acids. Germline V gene sequence: CDR1 SGHKS, CDR2 YYEKEE (reference sequence).

The V gene is TRBV5-4, the J gene TRBJ2-5; D not resolved. Germline V CDR1 and CDR2: SGHNT, YYREEE (reference sequence). The CDR3 contains 14 residues. The V end was cut by 0 bases, the J end by 2 bases, with 8 bases between. The CDR3 nucleotides are TGTGCCAGCAGCTTGGAGCAGTATCAAGAGACCCAGTACTTC. It codes for CASSLEQYQETQYF. Supplemented by reference TRBV5-4 and TRBJ2-5, the full variable domain reads ETGVTQSPTHLIKTRGQQVTLRCSSQSGHNTVSWYQQALGQGPQFIFQYYREEENGRGNFPPRFSGLQFPNYSSELNVNALELDDSALYLCASSLEQYQETQYFGPGTRLLVL.

The chain carries TRBV24-1 and TRBJ1-2, with D hard to call. The CDR3 spans 12 residues. Germline V gene data show CDR1 as KGHDR and CDR2 as SFDVKD. V was shortened by 9 bases and J by 3 bases, with 10 bases between the two germline ends. CDR3 bases: TGTGCCACCTATGGACCGGACTATGGCTACACCTTC. This sequence encodes CATYGPDYGYTF.

The chain is built from TRBV7-8 and TRBJ2-3, with D unresolved. The CDR3 consists of 11 residues. V was clipped by 1 base and J by 11 bases, with 7 bases between them. In germline, CDR1 is SGHVS, CDR2 FQNEAQ. CDR3: CASSLGPRQYF. DNA of the CDR3: TGTGCCAGCAGCTTAGGCCCCCGGCAGTATTTT. Supplemented by reference TRBV7-8 and TRBJ2-3, the full variable domain reads GAGVSQSPRYKVAKRGQDVALRCDPISGHVSLFWYQQALGQGPEFLTYFQNEAQLDKSGLPSDRFFAERPEGSVSTLKIQRTQQEDSAVYLCASSLGPRQYFGPGTRLTVL.

The V gene is TRBV11-2, the J gene TRBJ2-7; D call uncertain. V was cut by 7 bases and J by 6 bases, with 22 bases left in between. Germline loops: CDR1 SGHAT, CDR2 FQNNGV. The CDR3 contains 15 residues. This CDR3 reads CASTSTLESLSEQYF. As DNA, the CDR3 is TGTGCCAGCACTTCGACGTTGGAGTCGCTCAGCGAGCAGTACTTC.

This clonotype was seen many times. This rearrangement joins TRBV20-1 to TRBJ2-4, with D maybe TRBD2 (6 bases). This CDR3 spans 12 amino acids. Per the germline V gene, CDR1 is DFQATT and CDR2 is SNEGSKA (reference sequence). V shed 5 bases and J shed 10 bases, with 15 bases lying between them. The CDR3 DNA sequence: TGCAGTGCTCGCCCTTCGGAGGGAATTCAGTACTTC. Its translation: CSARPSEGIQYF.

As to this clonotype: Possible read error: a much larger clone is one base away. CDR3 sequence (DNA): TGTGCCAGCAGCGTCGACCTCCAATCCCATAGCAATCAGCCCCAGCATTTT. As protein: CASSVDLQSHSNQPQHF. The chain employs TRBV7-2 and TRBJ1-5; D gene uncertain. This CDR3 contains 17 residues. V was clipped by 5 bases and J by 0 bases, with 17 bases between them. Germline assignment: CDR1 SGHTA and CDR2 FQGNSA.

Remarks on this clonotype: A much larger clone differs by one base, so this may be a read error. The gene calls are TRBV2 and TRBJ2-1; D not resolved. The CDR3 runs to 15 residues. Germline V lookup: CDR1 SNHLY, CDR2 FYNNEI. The CDR3 DNA is TGTGCCAGCAGTGAACGCCTCAGCTCCTACAATGAGCAGCTCTTC. It translates to CASSERLSSYNEQLF.

In regard to this clonotype: This may arise from a read error, as a much more abundant clone is one base away. Likely a read error: the CDR3 ends without its conserved phenylalanine or tryptophan. The V gene is TRBV19, the J gene TRBJ2-1; TRBD2 matches at 8 bases. V lost 7 bases, J lost 9 bases, and 14 bases stayed unmatched. The CDR3 length is 15 residues. From germline, CDR1 is LNHDA and CDR2 SQIVND (reference sequence). CDR3 in DNA: TGTGCCAGTACCCCCCCTACTAGCGGAGGATCTGAGCAGTTCTCC. Translation gives CASTPPTSGGSEQFS.

The CDR3 bases are TGTGCCAGTGCCCCGGGACAGGGAATACGAAATCAGCCCCAGCATTTT. It encodes CASAPGQGIRNQPQHF. V and J are TRBV19 and TRBJ1-5; TRBD1 agrees at 9 bases. Trimming removed 8 bases from V and 4 bases from J; junction bases left unmatched: 12. Germline V gene sequence: CDR1 LNHDA, CDR2 SQIVND (reference sequence). This CDR3 is 16 amino acids long. The whole variable domain, remainder taken from reference TRBV19 and TRBJ1-5, is DGGITQSPKYLFRKEGQNVTLSCEQNLNHDAMYWYRQDPGQGLRLIYYSQIVNDFQKGDIAEGYSVSREKKESFPLTVTSAQKNPTAFYLCASAPGQGIRNQPQHFGDGTRLSIL.

This clonotype was picked up many times. V usage is TRBV20-1 and J usage is TRBJ1-5, with D tentatively TRBD1 (6 bases). Germline CDR1 and CDR2: DFQATT and SNEGSKA (reference sequence). V lost 1 base and J lost 8, with 15 bases in between. The CDR3 is 14 residues long. The CDR3 loop is CSARGGREGEPQHF. CDR3 in DNA: TGCAGTGCTAGAGGGGGGAGGGAGGGGGAGCCCCAGCATTTT.

The rearrangement links TRBV14 to TRBJ2-1; TRBD2 agrees at 7 bases. Trimming removed 1 base from V and 1 base from J; junction bases left unmatched: 7. The germline gives CDR1 SGHDN, CDR2 FVKESK. The length of the CDR3 is 17 residues. The CDR3 is CASSQVTAGLSYNEQFF. The CDR3 region has the DNA TGTGCCAGCAGCCAAGTAACAGCGGGACTTTCCTACAATGAGCAGTTCTTC.

The rearrangement joins TRBV10-2 to TRBJ2-2; 11 bases are a match to TRBD2. The length of the CDR3 is 16 residues. The V and J ends lost 0 bases and 7 bases, in that order; junction bases with no gene match: 4. Looked up from germline, CDR1 is WSHSY and CDR2 is SAAADI. CDR3 sequence (DNA): TGCGCCAGCAGTGAGTCGACTAGCGGGAAGGACGGGGAGCTGTTTTTT. Translating gives CASSESTSGKDGELFF.

The chain carries TRBV29-1 and TRBJ2-6, with 8 bases identical to TRBD1. This CDR3 has 18 residues. CDR1 SQVTM and CDR2 ANQGSEA come from the germline V gene. V was pared by 2 bases and J by 2 bases, with 11 bases of the junction left unmatched. The CDR3 sequence: CSVENRDRKVPGANVLTF. The CDR3 DNA reads as TGCAGCGTTGAAAACCGGGACAGGAAGGTGCCTGGGGCCAACGTCCTGACTTTC.

This clonotype was seen repeatedly, ten times or more. The chain links TRBV4-2 to TRBJ2-3; 14 bases match TRBD2. CDR1 LGHNA and CDR2 YNFKEQ come from the germline V gene. This CDR3 is built from 16 residues. Trimming took 1 base from V and 4 from J; bases not matched to a gene: 1. CDR3 residues: CASSQGLAGGPDTQYF. The DNA of the CDR3 is TGTGCCAGCAGCCAAGGACTAGCGGGAGGGCCAGATACGCAGTATTTT.

This clonotype was observed many times. V usage is TRBV5-1 and J usage is TRBJ2-1, with 11 bases identical to TRBD2. The CDR3 is 16 residues long. With 2 bases clipped from V and 4 bases from J, the junction kept 5 bases outside the gene matches. Germline V gene lookup returns CDR1 SGHRS and CDR2 YFSETQ. The CDR3: CASSLPGLAAYNEQFF. CDR3 nucleotide sequence: TGCGCCAGCAGCTTACCGGGACTAGCGGCTTACAATGAGCAGTTCTTC.

The rearrangement uses TRBV6-2 or TRBV6-3 and TRBJ1-5; D not certain. In germline, CDR1 is MNHEY, CDR2 SVGEGT. The V end was cut by 5 bases, the J end by 6 bases, with 5 bases between. The CDR3 length is 11 residues. The CDR3 here is CASSNGQPQHF. In DNA, the CDR3 is TGTGCCAGCAGTAATGGTCAGCCCCAGCATTTT.

In this sample, this clonotype turned up a few times. The chain joins TRBV5-6 to TRBJ2-5; TRBD1 matches at 7 bases. V shed 4 bases, J shed 0 bases, and the junction held 9 bases outside the gene matches. The germline V gene encodes CDR1 SGHDT and CDR2 YYEEEE. The CDR3 loop spans 16 amino acids. CDR3 DNA sequence: TGTGCCAGCAGCGCCTCGGGACAGAAGTACCAAGAGACCCAGTACTTC. Translation: CASSASGQKYQETQYF.

This clonotype was seen repeatedly, ten times or more. This chain joins TRBV15 and TRBJ2-7; D is unresolved. Germline V gene sequence: CDR1 LNHNV, CDR2 YYDKDF (reference sequence). The CDR3 has 14 residues. V lost 1 base, J lost 5 bases, and 12 bases lay in between. CDR3 DNA: TGTGCCACCAGCAGAGTAAATGAGCGCCACGAGCAGTACTTC. This gives the protein CATSRVNERHEQYF.

The gene calls are TRBV24-1 and TRBJ1-5; no firm D call. This CDR3 has 13 residues. Trimming took 4 bases from V and 3 from J, leaving 6 bases between them. Germline assignment: CDR1 KGHDR and CDR2 SFDVKD. CDR3 loop: CATSEAVNQPQHF. Written as DNA, the CDR3 is TGTGCCACCAGTGAAGCGGTCAATCAGCCCCAGCATTTT.

At least ten counts were recorded for this clonotype. CDR3 DNA sequence: TGTGCCAGCAGCCGCCGACTAGCGGGAGGTCTCTCAGATACGCAGTATTTT. This codes for CASSRRLAGGLSDTQYF. The J gene is TRBJ2-3, the V gene TRBV3-1; 13 bases map to TRBD2. Germline assignment: CDR1 LGHDT and CDR2 YNNKEL (reference sequence). V lost 4 bases to trimming and J lost 4 bases; unmatched junction nucleotides: 8. This CDR3 comprises 17 residues.

The chain joins TRBV7-9 to TRBJ1-2, with 9 bases that match TRBD1. This CDR3 contains 15 residues. Germline V gene lookup returns CDR1 SEHNR and CDR2 FQNEAQ (reference sequence). Trimming at V came to 5 bases and at J to 8 bases, leaving 12 bases not matched to a gene. CDR3 region: CASSPIGGQGGGYTF. The CDR3 DNA follows: TGTGCCAGCAGCCCGATAGGGGGACAGGGTGGAGGCTACACCTTC.